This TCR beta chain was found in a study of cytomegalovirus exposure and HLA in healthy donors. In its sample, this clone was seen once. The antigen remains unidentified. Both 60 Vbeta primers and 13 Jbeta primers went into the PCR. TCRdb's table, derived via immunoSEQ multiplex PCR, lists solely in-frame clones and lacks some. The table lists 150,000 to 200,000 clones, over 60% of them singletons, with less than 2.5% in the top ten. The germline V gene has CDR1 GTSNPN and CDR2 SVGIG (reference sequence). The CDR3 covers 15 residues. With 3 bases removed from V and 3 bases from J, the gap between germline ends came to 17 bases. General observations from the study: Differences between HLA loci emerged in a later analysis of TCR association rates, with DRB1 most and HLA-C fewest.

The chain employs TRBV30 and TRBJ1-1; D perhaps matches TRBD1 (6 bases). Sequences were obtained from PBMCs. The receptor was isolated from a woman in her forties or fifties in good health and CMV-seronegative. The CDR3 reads CAWRGHTSGDTEAFF. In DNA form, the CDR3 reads TGTGCCTGGAGGGGACACACGAGCGGGGACACTGAAGCTTTCTTT.